The 18 T cell receptor beta chains reported below all come from one sample, sequenced in a study of shared clonotypes between healthy human individuals. Clones were read by immunoSEQ multiplex PCR, and TCRdb kept only the in-frame ones, dropping some. The repertoire holds approximately 470,000 clones, with 70% to 80% as singletons. The sample taken for sequencing was PBMCs. These receptors all come from a woman between 40 and 55 years old in good health. Some clones in this sample may be carry-over from other donors' samples.

The chain carries TRBV7-8 and TRBJ2-2; D gene unclear. Per germline, CDR1 SGHVS and CDR2 FQNEAQ. The CDR3 has 10 residues. V lost 10 bases to trimming and J lost 3 bases, with 3 bases between them. The CDR3 sequence: CAIHTGELFF. The CDR3 bases are TGTGCCATACACACCGGGGAGCTGTTTTTT.

The chain combines TRBV21-1 with TRBJ2-5; the D call TRBD2 from the table was never checked on the DNA. The J call is uncertain, as TRBJ2-7 better fits the DNA end. TRBV21-1 is termed a pseudogene. The CDR3 runs 18 residues. CDR3 bases: TGTGCCAGCAGCAAAGCGCTTTCGAGCGGGAGTTTAACCTACGAGCAGTACTTC. Translating it yields CASSKALSSGSLTYEQYF.

The chain carries TRBV27 and TRBJ1-1; no clear D. The CDR3 spans 13 residues. Germline CDR1 is MNHEY and CDR2 is SMNVEV (reference sequence). Between the trimmed V and J ends, which lost 7 bases and 5 bases, there was a span of 14 bases. The CDR3 DNA reads as TGTGCCAGCATTAAAAATGGGCGGACTGAAGCTTTCTTT. This translates into CASIKNGRTEAFF.

The chain recombines TRBV5-1 with TRBJ2-1; D not resolved. Between the trimmed V and J ends, which lost 5 bases and 0 bases, there was a span of 9 bases. This CDR3 has 14 amino acids. Germline assignment: CDR1 SGHRS and CDR2 YFSETQ. The CDR3 loop is CASRTLPSYNEQFF. CDR3 DNA: TGCGCCAGCAGGACACTTCCCTCCTACAATGAGCAGTTCTTC.

V gene TRBV5-1 combines with J gene TRBJ2-5; D is unresolved. This CDR3 is 14 amino acids long. The germline V gene has CDR1 SGHRS and CDR2 YFSETQ. V lost 0 bases and J 5 bases, leaving 11 bases between the germline ends. Here the CDR3 reads CASSLVGPGETQYF. CDR3 DNA sequence: TGCGCCAGCAGCTTGGTTGGGCCAGGCGAGACCCAGTACTTC.

The CDR3 DNA is TGTGCCAGCACCGACAGGGCCTACTCCTACGAGCAGTACTTC. It is translated as CASTDRAYSYEQYF. The chain recombines TRBV2 with TRBJ2-7; 7 bases agree with TRBD1. The V gene's germline CDR1 is SNHLY and CDR2 FYNNEI. CDR3 length equals 14 residues. With 7 bases clipped from V and 0 bases from J, the junction kept 6 bases outside the gene matches.

This clone was seen a few times. The CDR3 sequence: CASTIDRANVLTF. CDR3 coding DNA: TGTGCCAGCACTATAGACCGGGCCAACGTCCTGACTTTC. The genes are TRBV2 and TRBJ2-6; D unclear. In germline, CDR1 is SNHLY, CDR2 FYNNEI. The CDR3 is 13 amino acids. Trimming took 7 bases from V and 5 from J, leaving 9 bases between them.

On this clone itself: This may be a read error: a much more frequent sequence differs by one nucleotide. The CDR3 loop is CASSLVSGSNTGELFF. The CDR3 DNA reads as TGTGCCAGCAGCTTAGTAAGCGGCTCGAACACCGGGGAGCTGTTTTTT. The chain joins TRBV7-8 to TRBJ2-2; tentatively, D is TRBD2 (5 bases). Trimming removed 1 base at V and 0 bases at J, with 9 bases between. The CDR3 is made up of 16 amino acids. Germline V gene lookup returns CDR1 SGHVS and CDR2 FQNEAQ.

The chain has TRBV30 and TRBJ1-1; D not resolved. Germline CDR1 is GTSNPN and CDR2 is SVGIG (reference sequence). Trimming cost V 4 bases and J 4 bases, with 13 bases left between them. The CDR3 covers 13 residues. Here the CDR3 DNA reads TGTGCCTGGACCATGAGCGGGGTCACTGAAGCTTTCTTT. Its protein product is CAWTMSGVTEAFF.

Here the CDR3 reads CASSIIGVGQPQHF. CDR3 in DNA: TGTGCCAGCAGTATAATAGGGGTGGGTCAGCCCCAGCATTTT. The V gene is TRBV27, the J gene TRBJ1-5; weak D call: TRBD1 (5 bases). The germline V and J ends were trimmed by 5 bases and 6 bases, with 14 bases remaining between them. Germline CDR1 MNHEY, CDR2 SMNVEV (reference sequence). The CDR3 has 14 residues.

This chain uses TRBV5-1 with TRBJ1-1; a possible D gene is TRBD1 (6 bases). The V gene lost 3 bases and the J gene lost 4 bases, with 13 bases spanning the gap. CDR3 length equals 14 residues. Germline assignment: CDR1 SGHRS and CDR2 YFSETQ. CDR3 sequence: CASSSTGFGTEAFF. The CDR3 DNA reads as TGCGCCAGCAGCTCCACAGGGTTCGGCACTGAAGCTTTCTTT.

With regard to this clone: A much more abundant neighbour one base away suggests this may be a read error. The J gene is TRBJ2-7, the V gene TRBV7-2; the match to TRBD2 covers 8 bases. V shed 1 base, J shed 6 bases, and the junction held 8 bases outside the gene matches. This CDR3 contains 15 residues. Germline assignment: CDR1 SGHTA and CDR2 FQGNSA. The CDR3 loop reads CASSLVSAGAREQYF. The CDR3 region has the DNA TGTGCCAGCAGCTTAGTTTCAGCGGGAGCTCGCGAGCAGTACTTC.

The rearrangement links TRBV7-9 to TRBJ2-3; D could derive from TRBD1 or TRBD2 (5 bases each). Germline-derived CDR1 and CDR2 are SEHNR and FQNEAQ (reference sequence). CDR3 length: 14 residues. V was cut by 2 bases and J by 5 bases, with 11 bases left in between. CDR3 DNA sequence: TGTGCCAGCAGCTTATCCACTAGGGGAGATACGCAGTATTTT. Translated: CASSLSTRGDTQYF.

The genes are TRBV4-3 and TRBJ2-7; D is unresolved. Germline CDR1 is LGHNA and CDR2 is YSLEER. This CDR3 contains 14 residues. Between the trimmed V and J ends, which lost 0 bases and 4 bases, there was a span of 10 bases. CDR3 sequence reads: CASSQDPSGYEQYF. The CDR3 DNA sequence: TGCGCCAGCAGCCAAGATCCTAGTGGGTACGAGCAGTACTTC.

This clone came up a few times. The junction shows a germline mismatch at one end, possibly a read error. The same CDR3 can be traced to other DNA sequences in this sample. The CDR3 bases are TGCGCCATCGCAACAACAGCTAACTATGGCTACACCTTC. Residues: CAIATTANYGYTF. The chain joins TRBV15 to TRBJ1-2; no clear D gene. The CDR3 runs 13 residues. The germline V gene encodes CDR1 LNHNV and CDR2 YYDKDF (reference sequence). The whole variable domain, filled in from reference TRBV15 and TRBJ1-2, reads DAMVIQNPRYQVTQFGKPVTLSCSQTLNHNVMYWYQQKSSQAPKLLFHYYDKDFNNEADTPDNFQSRRPNTSFCFLDIRSPGLGDTAMYLCAIATTANYGYTFGSGTRLTVV.

This chain connects TRBV28 to TRBJ2-1; 9 positions agree with TRBD1. With 4 bases clipped from V and 5 bases from J, the junction kept 6 bases outside the gene matches. The CDR3 consists of 15 residues. The germline CDR1 and CDR2 sequences are MDHEN and SYDVKM. The CDR3 reads CASSSYRDRDNEQFF. The CDR3 DNA reads as TGTGCCAGCAGTTCTTACCGGGACAGGGACAATGAGCAGTTCTTC.

The gene calls are TRBV30 and TRBJ2-3; TRBD2 is a possible D gene (7 bases). There are 14 residues in the CDR3. The V end was cut by 8 bases, the J end by 4 bases, with 19 bases between. The germline V gene encodes CDR1 GTSNPN and CDR2 SVGIG (reference sequence). The CDR3 DNA reads TGTGCCGCAAGGAGGGGGGGGGACCCAGATACGCAGTATTTT. This encodes CAARRGGDPDTQYF.

The gene calls are TRBV7-2 and TRBJ2-7; 13 bases are a match to TRBD2. CDR3 size: 16 residues. V lost 5 bases to trimming and J lost 4 bases; unmatched junction nucleotides: 8. Per germline, CDR1 SGHTA and CDR2 FQGNSA. The CDR3 reads CASSLTSGRPQYEQYF. The CDR3 bases are TGTGCCAGCAGCCTGACTAGCGGGAGGCCTCAATACGAGCAGTACTTC.